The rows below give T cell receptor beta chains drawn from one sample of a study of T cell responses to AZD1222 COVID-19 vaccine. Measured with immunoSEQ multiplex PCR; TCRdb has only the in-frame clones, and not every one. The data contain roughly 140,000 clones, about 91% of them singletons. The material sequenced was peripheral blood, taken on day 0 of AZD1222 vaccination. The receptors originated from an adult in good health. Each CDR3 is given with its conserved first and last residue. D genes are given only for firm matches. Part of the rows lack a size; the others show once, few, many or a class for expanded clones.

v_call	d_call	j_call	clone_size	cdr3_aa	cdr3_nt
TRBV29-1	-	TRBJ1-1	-	CSVEDPRLNTEAFF	TGCAGCGTTGAAGATCCTAGGCTGAACACTGAAGCTTTCTTT
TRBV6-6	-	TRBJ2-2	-	CASNKRWTGELFF	TGTGCCAGCAATAAAAGGTGGACCGGGGAGCTGTTTTTT
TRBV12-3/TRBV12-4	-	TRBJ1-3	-	CASSYASVNTIYF	TGTGCCAGCAGTTACGCCTCGGTCAACACCATATATTTT
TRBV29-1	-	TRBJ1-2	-	CSTSRRGGSYGYTF	TGCTCCACGTCTCGAAGAGGCGGCAGTTATGGCTACACCTTC
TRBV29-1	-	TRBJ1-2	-	CSVAKEIDNYGYTF	TGCAGCGTCGCGAAGGAGATAGATAACTATGGCTACACCTTC
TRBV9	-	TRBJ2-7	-	CASSPKWAGSEQYF	TGTGCCAGCAGCCCCAAATGGGCCGGCAGCGAGCAGTACTTC
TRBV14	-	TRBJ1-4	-	CASSPYNLATNEKLFF	TGTGCCAGCAGCCCCTACAATCTGGCAACTAATGAAAAACTGTTTTTT
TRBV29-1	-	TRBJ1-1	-	CSVAHTRGLDTEAFF	TGCAGCGTCGCCCATACAAGAGGGTTAGACACTGAAGCTTTCTTT
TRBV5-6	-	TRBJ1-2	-	CASSLDRVYGYTF	TGTGCCAGCAGCTTGGATCGAGTCTATGGCTACACCTTC
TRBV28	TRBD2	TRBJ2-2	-	CASSSGGTGELFF	TGTGCCAGCTCGAGCGGGGGTACCGGGGAGCTGTTTTTT
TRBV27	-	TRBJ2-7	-	CASSFWPNNEQYF	TGTGCCAGCAGTTTTTGGCCGAACAACGAGCAGTACTTC
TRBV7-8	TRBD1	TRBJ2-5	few	CASSLGTAKTQYF	TGTGCCAGCAGCTTGGGGACAGCGAAGACCCAGTACTTC
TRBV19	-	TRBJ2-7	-	CASALQGAYEQYF	TGTGCCAGTGCTTTACAGGGCGCCTACGAGCAGTACTTC
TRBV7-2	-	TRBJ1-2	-	CASSLRQDYGYTF	TGTGCCAGCAGCTTACGCCAGGACTATGGCTACACCTTC
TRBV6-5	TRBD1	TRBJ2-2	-	CASSYGLDRATGELFF	TGTGCCAGCAGTTATGGTCTGGACAGGGCCACCGGGGAGCTGTTTTTT
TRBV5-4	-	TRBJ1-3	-	CASSLASAHPGNTIYF	TGTGCCAGCAGCTTGGCTTCGGCCCACCCGGGAAACACCATATATTTT
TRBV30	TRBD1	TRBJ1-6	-	CAWMQGAHNSPLHF	TGTGCCTGGATGCAGGGGGCGCATAATTCACCCCTCCACTTT
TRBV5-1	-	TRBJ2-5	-	CASSLTTLQTQYF	TGCGCCAGCAGCTTAACAACGCTCCAGACCCAGTACTTC
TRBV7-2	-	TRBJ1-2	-	CASSATGSFSYGYTF	TGTGCCAGCAGCGCAACGGGGTCTTTCAGCTATGGCTACACCTTC
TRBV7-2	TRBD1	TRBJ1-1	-	CASSSTGVAEAFF	TGTGCCAGCAGCTCGACAGGGGTGGCTGAAGCTTTCTTT